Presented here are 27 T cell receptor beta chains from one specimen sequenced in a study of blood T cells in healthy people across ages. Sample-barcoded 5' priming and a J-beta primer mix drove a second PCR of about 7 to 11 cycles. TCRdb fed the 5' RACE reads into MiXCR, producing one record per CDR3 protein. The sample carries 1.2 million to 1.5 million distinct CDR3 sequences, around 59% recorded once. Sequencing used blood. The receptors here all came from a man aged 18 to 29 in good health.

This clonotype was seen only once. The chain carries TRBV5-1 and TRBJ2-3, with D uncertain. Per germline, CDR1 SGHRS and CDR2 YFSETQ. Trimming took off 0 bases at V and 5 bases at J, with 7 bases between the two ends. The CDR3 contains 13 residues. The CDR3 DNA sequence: TGCGCCAGCAGCTTGGTGCCCGAAGATACGCAGTATTTT. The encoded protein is CASSLVPEDTQYF.

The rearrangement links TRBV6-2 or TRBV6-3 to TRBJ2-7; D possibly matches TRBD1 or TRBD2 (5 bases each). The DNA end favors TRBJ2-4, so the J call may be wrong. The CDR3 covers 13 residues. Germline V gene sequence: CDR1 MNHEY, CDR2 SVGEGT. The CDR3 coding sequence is TGTGCCAGGGACGCTAGGGACCAAAACATTCAGTACTTC. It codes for CARDARDQNIQYF.

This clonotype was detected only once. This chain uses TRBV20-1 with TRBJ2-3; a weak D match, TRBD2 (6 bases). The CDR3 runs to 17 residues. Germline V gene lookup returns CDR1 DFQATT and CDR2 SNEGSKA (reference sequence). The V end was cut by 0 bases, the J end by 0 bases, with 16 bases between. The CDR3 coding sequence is TGCAGTGCTAGAGATCGGGGGTACAAGACTAGCACAGATACGCAGTATTTT. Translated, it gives CSARDRGYKTSTDTQYF.

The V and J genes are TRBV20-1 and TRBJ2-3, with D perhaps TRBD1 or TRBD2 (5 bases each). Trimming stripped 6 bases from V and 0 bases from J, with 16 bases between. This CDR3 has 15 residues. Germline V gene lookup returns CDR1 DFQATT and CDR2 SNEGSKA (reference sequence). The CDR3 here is CSAIPPGPSTDTQYF. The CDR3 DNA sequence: TGCAGTGCGATTCCGCCGGGACCTAGCACAGATACGCAGTATTTT.

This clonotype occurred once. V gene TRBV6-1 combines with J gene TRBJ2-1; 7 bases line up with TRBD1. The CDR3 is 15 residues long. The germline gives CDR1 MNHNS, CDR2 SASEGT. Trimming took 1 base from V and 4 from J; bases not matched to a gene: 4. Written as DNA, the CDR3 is TGTGCCAGCAGTGAAGTATGGGACAGATACAATGAGCAGTTCTTC. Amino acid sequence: CASSEVWDRYNEQFF.

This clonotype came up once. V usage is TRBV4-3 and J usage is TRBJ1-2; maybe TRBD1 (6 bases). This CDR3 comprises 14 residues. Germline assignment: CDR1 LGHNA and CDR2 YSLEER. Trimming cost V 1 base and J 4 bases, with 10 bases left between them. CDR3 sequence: CASSQAQGTYGYTF. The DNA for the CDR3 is TGCGCCAGCAGCCAAGCGCAGGGGACCTATGGCTACACCTTC.

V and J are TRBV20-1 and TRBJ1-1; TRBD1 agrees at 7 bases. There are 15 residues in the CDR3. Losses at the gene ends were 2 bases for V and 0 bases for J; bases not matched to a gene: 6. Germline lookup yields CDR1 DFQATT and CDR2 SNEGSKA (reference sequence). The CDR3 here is CSARRGQSMNTEAFF. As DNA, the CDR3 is TGCAGTGCTAGACGGGGACAGAGCATGAACACTGAAGCTTTCTTT.

The CDR3 bases are TGCAGTGCAACGCCGGGACAGGGACTTACAGATACGCAGTATTTT. This encodes CSATPGQGLTDTQYF. The chain has TRBV20-1 and TRBJ2-3, with 9 positions matching TRBD1. This CDR3 has 15 amino acids. J lost 3 bases, V lost 6 bases, and 10 bases had no gene match. From germline, CDR1 is DFQATT and CDR2 SNEGSKA (reference sequence).

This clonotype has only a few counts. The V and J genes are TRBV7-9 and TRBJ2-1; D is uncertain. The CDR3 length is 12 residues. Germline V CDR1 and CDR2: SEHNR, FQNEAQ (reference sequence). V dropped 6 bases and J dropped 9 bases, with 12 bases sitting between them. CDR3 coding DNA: TGTGCCAGCAGGGAAGGGTCAGTTGAGCAGTTCTTC. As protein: CASREGSVEQFF.

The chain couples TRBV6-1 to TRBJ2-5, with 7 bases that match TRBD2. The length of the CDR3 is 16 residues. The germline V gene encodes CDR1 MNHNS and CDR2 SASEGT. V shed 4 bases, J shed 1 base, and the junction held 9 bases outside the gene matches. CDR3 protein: CASSGFGRWTQETQYF. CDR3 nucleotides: TGTGCCAGCAGTGGGTTCGGGAGGTGGACCCAAGAGACCCAGTACTTC.

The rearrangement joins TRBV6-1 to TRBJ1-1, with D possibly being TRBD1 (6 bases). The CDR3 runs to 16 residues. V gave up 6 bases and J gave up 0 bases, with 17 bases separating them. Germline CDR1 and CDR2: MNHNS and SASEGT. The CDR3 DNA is TGTGCCAGCAGGGGGACAAGGGTGTTGGTGAACACTGAAGCTTTCTTT. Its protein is CASRGTRVLVNTEAFF.

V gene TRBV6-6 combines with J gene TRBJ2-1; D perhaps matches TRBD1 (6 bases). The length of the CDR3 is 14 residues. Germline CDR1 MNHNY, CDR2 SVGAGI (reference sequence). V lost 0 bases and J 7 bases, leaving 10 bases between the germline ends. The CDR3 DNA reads TGTGCCAGCAGTTACTCCATAGGACAGAATGAGCAGTTCTTC. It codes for CASSYSIGQNEQFF.

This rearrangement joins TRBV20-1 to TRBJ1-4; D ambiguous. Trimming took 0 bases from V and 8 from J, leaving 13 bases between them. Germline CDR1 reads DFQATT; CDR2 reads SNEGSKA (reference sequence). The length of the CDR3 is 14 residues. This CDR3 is CSARENSDWEKLFF. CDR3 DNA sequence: TGCAGTGCTAGAGAAAACTCAGACTGGGAAAAACTGTTTTTT.

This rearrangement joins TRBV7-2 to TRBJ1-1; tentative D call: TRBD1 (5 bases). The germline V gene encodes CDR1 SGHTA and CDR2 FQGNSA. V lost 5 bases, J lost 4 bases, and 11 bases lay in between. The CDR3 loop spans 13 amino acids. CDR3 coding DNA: TGTGCCAGCAGCGGCAGGGTAAGCACTGAAGCTTTCTTT. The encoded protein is CASSGRVSTEAFF.

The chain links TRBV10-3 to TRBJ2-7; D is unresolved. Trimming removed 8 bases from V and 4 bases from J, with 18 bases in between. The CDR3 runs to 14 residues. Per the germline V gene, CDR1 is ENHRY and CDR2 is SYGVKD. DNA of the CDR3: TGTGCCATCCTCAAGCTGGGGTTAACGTACGAGCAGTACTTC. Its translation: CAILKLGLTYEQYF.

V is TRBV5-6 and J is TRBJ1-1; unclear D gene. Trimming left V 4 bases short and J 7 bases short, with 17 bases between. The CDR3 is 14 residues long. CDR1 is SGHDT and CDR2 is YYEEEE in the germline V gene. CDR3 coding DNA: TGTGCCAGCAGCCCCACCGGGAACAAGTTTGAAGCTTTCTTT. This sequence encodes CASSPTGNKFEAFF. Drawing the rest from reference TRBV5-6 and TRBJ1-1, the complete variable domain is DAGVTQSPTHLIKTRGQQVTLRCSPKSGHDTVSWYQQALGQGPQFIFQYYEEEERQRGNFPDRFSGHQFPNYSSELNVNALLLGDSALYLCASSPTGNKFEAFFGQGTRLTVV.

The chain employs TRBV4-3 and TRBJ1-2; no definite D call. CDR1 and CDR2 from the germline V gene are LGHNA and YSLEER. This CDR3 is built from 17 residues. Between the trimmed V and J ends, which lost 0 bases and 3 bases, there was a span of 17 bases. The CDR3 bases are TGCGCCAGCAGCCAAGATCGGGGTAACAGCTTATACTATGGCTACACCTTC. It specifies CASSQDRGNSLYYGYTF.

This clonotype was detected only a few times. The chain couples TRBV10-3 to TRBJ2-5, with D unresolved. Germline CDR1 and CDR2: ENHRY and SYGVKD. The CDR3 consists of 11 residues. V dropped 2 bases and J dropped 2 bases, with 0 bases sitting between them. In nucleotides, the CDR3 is TGTGCCATCAGTGAGCAAGAGACCCAGTACTTC. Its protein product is CAISEQETQYF.

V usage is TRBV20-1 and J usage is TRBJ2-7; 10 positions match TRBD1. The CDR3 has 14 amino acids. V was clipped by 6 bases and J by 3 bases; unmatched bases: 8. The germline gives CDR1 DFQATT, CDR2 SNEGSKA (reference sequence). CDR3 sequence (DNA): TGCAGTGCCCCGACCGGGACAGGGGTCTACGAGCAGTACTTC. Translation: CSAPTGTGVYEQYF.

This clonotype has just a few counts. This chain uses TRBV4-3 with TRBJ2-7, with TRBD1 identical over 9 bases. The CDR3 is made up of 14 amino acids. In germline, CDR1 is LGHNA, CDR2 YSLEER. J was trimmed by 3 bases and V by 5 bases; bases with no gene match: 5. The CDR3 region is CASSSGTGNYEQYF. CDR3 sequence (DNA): TGCGCCAGCAGCTCCGGGACAGGGAACTACGAGCAGTACTTC.

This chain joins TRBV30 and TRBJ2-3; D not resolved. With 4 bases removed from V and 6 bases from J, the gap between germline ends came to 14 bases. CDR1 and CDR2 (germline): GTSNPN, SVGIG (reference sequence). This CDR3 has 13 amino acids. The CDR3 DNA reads TGTGCCTGGAACCCCGGACCAGTTGATACGCAGTATTTT. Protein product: CAWNPGPVDTQYF.

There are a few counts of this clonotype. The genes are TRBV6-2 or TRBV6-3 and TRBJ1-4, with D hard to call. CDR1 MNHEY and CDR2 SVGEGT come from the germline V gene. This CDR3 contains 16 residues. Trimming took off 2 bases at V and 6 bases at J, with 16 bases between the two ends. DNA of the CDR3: TGTGCCAGCAGTTACAGCGGACCCCCAAGGGATGAAAAACTGTTTTTT. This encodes CASSYSGPPRDEKLFF.

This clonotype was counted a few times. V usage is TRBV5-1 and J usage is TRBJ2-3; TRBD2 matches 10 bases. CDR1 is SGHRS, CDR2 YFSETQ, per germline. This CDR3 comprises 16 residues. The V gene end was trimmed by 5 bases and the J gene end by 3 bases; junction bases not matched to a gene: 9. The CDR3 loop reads CASRPTIAGGTDTQYF. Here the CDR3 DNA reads TGCGCCAGCAGACCCACAATAGCGGGAGGAACAGATACGCAGTATTTT.

The CDR3 DNA sequence: TGCAGTGCTCCTCGACGACAGGGTCCCTACGAGCAGTACTTC. This gives the protein CSAPRRQGPYEQYF. The chain combines TRBV20-1 with TRBJ2-7; 7 nucleotides align to TRBD1. V was clipped by 5 bases and J by 2 bases; unmatched bases: 9. Germline CDR1 and CDR2: DFQATT and SNEGSKA (reference sequence). This CDR3 contains 14 residues.

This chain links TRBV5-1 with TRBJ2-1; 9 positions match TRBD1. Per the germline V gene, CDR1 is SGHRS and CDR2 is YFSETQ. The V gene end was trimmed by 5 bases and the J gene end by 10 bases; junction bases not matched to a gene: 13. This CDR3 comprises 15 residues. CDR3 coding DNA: TGCGCCAGCAGTTCGACAGGGGGGCTTCCGTGGGAGCAGTTCTTC. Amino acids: CASSSTGGLPWEQFF.

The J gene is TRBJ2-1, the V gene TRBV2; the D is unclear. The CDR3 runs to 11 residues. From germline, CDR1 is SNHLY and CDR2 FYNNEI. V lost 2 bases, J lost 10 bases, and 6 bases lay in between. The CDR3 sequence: CASSELREQFF. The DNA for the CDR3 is TGTGCCAGCAGTGAACTCCGGGAGCAGTTCTTC.

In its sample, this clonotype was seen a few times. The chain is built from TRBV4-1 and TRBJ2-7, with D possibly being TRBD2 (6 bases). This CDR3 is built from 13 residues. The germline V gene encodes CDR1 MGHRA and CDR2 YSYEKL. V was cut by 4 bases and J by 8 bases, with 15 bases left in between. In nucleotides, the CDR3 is TGCGCCAGCAGCCTGCAGTTAGCGGAGAAGCAGTACTTC. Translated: CASSLQLAEKQYF.